This T cell receptor beta chain was identified during a study of T cells in women clearing cervical HPV infection. Turning to the study itself: Controls' single incident HPV16 infection cleared within 12 months without precancer. Study observations and caveats: Richness differences could reflect unmeasured T-cell content per sample. Controls had more TRBV6-7 (0.16%) than cases (approximately 0.11%). CIN3+ cases had significantly higher TCR richness than controls; evenness did not differ.

The repertoire was sequenced with immunoSEQ multiplex PCR; TCRdb's copy has only in-frame clones and lacks some. This sample's clone table lists tens of thousands of clones. The CDR3 extends over 15 amino acids. Germline V CDR1 and CDR2: SNHLY, FYNNEI. Between the trimmed V and J ends, which lost 2 bases and 5 bases, there was a span of 13 bases. Regarding this clone: Its antigen is not identified. The read ends 3 residues early relative to the CDR3; the germline J gene fills the gap.

The sample comprised blood buffy coat. The clonotype comes from a woman between 18 and 70 years old with a cervical HPV16 infection that either progressed to CIN3+ or cleared (not recorded which). This chain links TRBV2 with TRBJ1-5, with a tentative D call TRBD1 (6 bases). The sequenced CDR3 bases are TGTGCCAGCAGTGAAAGGAGGGGGGGAGATCAGCCC. Protein product: CASSERRGGDQP. The whole CDR3 is CASSERRGGDQPQHF.